This T cell receptor beta chain was sequenced during a study of sequential checkpoint blockade in melanoma. CDR1 and CDR2 (germline): SGHAT, FQNNGV. This CDR3 contains 18 residues. V dropped 2 bases and J dropped 4; count of bases not matched to a gene: 12. Treatment specified: randomized to nivolumab then ipilimumab (arm A) or the reverse (arm B). Live CD3+CD8+ CD19− CD56− cells were sorted from PBMCs. Libraries were prepared by immunoSEQ multiplex PCR; TCRdb keeps only in-frame clonotypes and omits some of them. The sample shows around 13,000 clones, almost 80% of them seen only once. J is TRBJ2-1 and V is TRBV11-2, with TRBD2 identical over 9 bases. The source is a human donor with melanoma. The specimen comprised CD8+ T cells sorted from blood (inferred from file names), sampled from a patient given nivolumab and ipilimumab in sequence. CDR3 region: CASSLYQNRLAEYNEQFF. The CDR3 bases are TGTGCCAGCAGCTTATATCAGAACCGACTAGCGGAATACAATGAGCAGTTCTTC.